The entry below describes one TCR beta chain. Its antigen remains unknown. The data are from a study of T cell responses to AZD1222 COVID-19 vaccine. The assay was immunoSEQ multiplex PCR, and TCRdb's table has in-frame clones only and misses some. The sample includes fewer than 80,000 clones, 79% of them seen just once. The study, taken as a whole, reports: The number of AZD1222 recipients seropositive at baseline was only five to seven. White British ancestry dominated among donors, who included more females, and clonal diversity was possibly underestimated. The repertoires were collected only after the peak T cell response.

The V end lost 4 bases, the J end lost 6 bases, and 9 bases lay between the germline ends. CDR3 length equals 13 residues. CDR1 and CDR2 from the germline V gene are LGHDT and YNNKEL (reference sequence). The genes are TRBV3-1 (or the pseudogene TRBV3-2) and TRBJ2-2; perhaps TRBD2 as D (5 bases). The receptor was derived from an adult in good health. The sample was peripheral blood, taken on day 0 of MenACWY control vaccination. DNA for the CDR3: TGTGCCAGCAGCCCCTCGAGGGCCGGGGAGCTGTTTTTT. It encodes CASSPSRAGELFF.